This T cell receptor (beta chain) comes out of a study of blood T cell repertoires in COVID-19. Only in-frame clones appear in the TCRdb table, and some are missing; sequencing was by immunoSEQ multiplex PCR. The sample has approximately 210,000 clones, around 86% seen once; the top ten hold approximately 9%. Participant age was roughly 18 to 95 years, and participants resided in 25 or so US areas. Each participant's cohort was designated according to participant-reported clinical history. V shed 0 bases, J shed 3 bases, and the junction held 5 bases outside the gene matches. Germline CDR1 and CDR2: LGHNA and YSLEER. This CDR3 has 15 amino acids. This clone has a single count.

The sequencing input was PBMCs or T cells enriched from blood (not recorded which). The rearrangement links TRBV4-3 to TRBJ2-7, with 7 nucleotides matching TRBD2. The receptor comes from a woman aged 50 to 60 with acute COVID-19. CDR3: CASSQDRREIYEQYF. The CDR3 DNA reads as TGCGCCAGCAGCCAAGATCGGCGGGAGATCTACGAGCAGTACTTC.